This T cell receptor (beta chain) originates from a study of siplizumab effects on memory and regulatory T cells. About this clone itself: Its specificity is not known.

V lost 1 base and J lost 1, with 11 bases in between. The CDR3 totals 16 residues. Looked up from germline, CDR1 is SGHDN and CDR2 is FVKESK. TCRdb's copy holds only in-frame clones and misses some; the assay was immunoSEQ multiplex PCR. This table has more than 85,000 clones, 80% to 95% appearing once. Study conclusions and caveats: Assignment of a naive or memory phenotype failed for roughly 80-97% of the proliferating CD4+ or CD8+ clones. Siplizumab led to significantly less abundant alloreactive sequences that could be traced back to unstimulated CD4+ memory cells. Naive T cells seemed more diverse than memory cells; they also seemed major alloresponse contributors.

Sequenced: CD4+ T cells sorted from blood. This sequence originates from a human donor in good health. Some clones in this sample may be carry-over from other donors' samples. The chain is built from TRBV14 and TRBJ2-1, with D possibly TRBD1 on 5 matching bases. The CDR3 region is CASSQGWGNSYNEQFF. As DNA, the CDR3 is TGTGCCAGCAGCCAAGGTTGGGGCAATTCCTACAATGAGCAGTTCTTC.